The sequence of this TCR beta chain was determined in a study of post-analysis software for immune sequencing data (dated by TCRdb to 2014 to 2015). Concerning the study at large: Recorded disease courses included relapsing-remitting, secondary progressive and progressive-relapsing multiple sclerosis, with some patients lacking subtype annotation. The patient repertoires were compared against approximately ten previously published healthy control repertoires obtained from donors aged 6 to 25 years. A subset of samples was prepared in parallel using single-end sample barcoding, then pooled and co-amplified after Illumina adapter ligation. Broad study findings and their caveats: Multiple sclerosis patients had significantly lower normalized Chao1 diversity than controls, a result that suggests substantial peripheral T-cell clonal expansion. Strong co-clustering of samples prepared in the same batch was shown by direct clustering with F measure, prompting a batch-effect correction. Patients showed significantly higher frequencies than controls for a handful of TRBV segments, among them TRBV5-6, TRBV5-1 and TRBV20-1. The multiple sclerosis patient group was slightly younger than the control group.

To demonstrate the VDJtools post-analysis software, TCR beta repertoires were profiled from the peripheral blood of about 14 young patients with multiple sclerosis. The patients with multiple sclerosis were children and adolescents between about 6 and 17 years of age. In its sample, this clonotype was seen a few times. Its specific antigen is unknown. No much larger clonotype is one base removed from it; base qualities were not supplied. The method behind the library was PCR. TCRdb shows the sequencer as Illumina HiSeq 2500. To reduce PCR and sequencing biases, unique molecular identifiers were incorporated into the TCR beta cDNA libraries. Every 1 to 10 million input T cells yielded roughly 500,000 cDNA molecules, meaning each molecule approximated one T cell. The patient libraries were prepared and sequenced with the same protocol used for the earlier healthy control dataset. Samples belonging to the same batch were prepared together, multiplexed and sequenced on a shared HiSeq lane. In the source study's methods: MIGEC was used to process the raw barcoded reads, and molecular identifier groups with only a single read were discarded before consensus assembly and CDR3 extraction. VDJtools was used for post-analysis of the clonotype tables, with diversity normalized by down-sampling every dataset to the smallest sample size. In repertoire overlap clustering, CDR3 amino acid sequences, but not nucleotide sequences, were matched to correct batch-related cross-sample contamination. Using fastp trimming at Q25 and MiXCR clonotype assembly, TCRdb reanalyzed the public sequencing data and kept in-frame beta chains. Duplicate CDR3 protein sequences are folded into a single record with the most common DNA and genes. TCRdb's processing, not the study's, gives the V and J calls here. The sample records roughly 700,000 distinct CDR3 sequences, 25% to 30% of which are singletons. Roughly 0.54% of the sample rests with the top ten.

CDR1 and CDR2 were assigned from the germline V gene as SGHRS and YFSETQ. Taken from cysteine to phenylalanine, the CDR3 has 15 residues. Of all the DNA, just the CDR3 is kept, 45 bases in frame from base 1. V lost 1 base and J lost 4 bases, and the count of bases not matched to a germline gene is 5. Sequenced: blood. The sequence derives from a girl aged 10 to 17 with multiple sclerosis. This sequence uses TRBV5-1 and TRBJ2-1, and TRBD2 aligns with 7 junction nucleotides. CDR3 protein: CASSLPSGVYNEQFF. The DNA is as follows: TGCGCCAGCAGCTTGCCTAGCGGTGTTTACAATGAGCAGTTCTTC.